Each of the 28 T cell receptor beta chains below was sequenced from the same sample in a study of blood T cell repertoires in COVID-19. Profiling relied on immunoSEQ multiplex PCR, and the TCRdb table lists in-frame clones only, not all of them. The sample consists of approximately 82,000 clones, 80% to 90% of them appearing once. The sequencing sample was made of PBMCs or T cells enriched from blood (not recorded which). The receptor source for this set is a woman between 45 and 65 years old with acute COVID-19.

This clone was counted a single time. This sequence joins TRBV14 and TRBJ1-1; possible D gene TRBD1, 5 bases. Germline V lookup: CDR1 SGHDN, CDR2 FVKESK. The CDR3 extends over 17 amino acids. V lost 1 base and J lost 1, with 16 bases in between. As DNA, the CDR3 is TGTGCCAGCAGCCAAGTCTCTTATTCGGACAAGAACACTGAAGCTTTCTTT. Protein sequence: CASSQVSYSDKNTEAFF. The full variable domain, with the rest looked up from reference TRBV14 and TRBJ1-1, is EAGVTQFPSHSVIEKGQTVTLRCDPISGHDNLYWYRRVMGKEIKFLLHFVKESKQDESGMPNNRFLAERTGGTYSTLKVQPAELEDSGVYFCASSQVSYSDKNTEAFFGQGTRLTVV.

J is TRBJ2-7 and V is TRBV18; 9 nucleotides match TRBD2. The CDR3 is 14 amino acids. The V gene end was trimmed by 8 bases and the J gene end by 1 base; junction bases not matched to a gene: 6. Germline CDR1 reads KGHSH; CDR2 reads LQKENI. The DNA for the CDR3 is TGTGCCAGCGCCCCCCTAGCGGGATCCTACGAGCAGTACTTC. It codes for CASAPLAGSYEQYF.

J is TRBJ2-7 and V is TRBV7-6; 8 nucleotides line up with TRBD2. This CDR3 contains 16 residues. J was trimmed by 2 bases and V by 5 bases; bases with no gene match: 11. CDR1 is SGHVS and CDR2 is FNYEAQ in the germline V gene. The CDR3 bases are TGTGCCAGCAGCGGGCTAAGCGGGAGAGGCACCTACGAGCAGTACTTC. This encodes CASSGLSGRGTYEQYF. The entire variable domain, with the rest obtained from reference TRBV7-6 and TRBJ2-7, is as follows: GAGVSQSPRYKVTKRGQDVALRCDPISGHVSLYWYRQALGQGPEFLTYFNYEAQQDKSGLPNDRFSAERPEGSISTLTIQRTEQRDSAMYRCASSGLSGRGTYEQYFGPGTRLTVT.

The rearrangement joins TRBV2 to TRBJ1-6; tentatively, D is TRBD1 (5 bases). Trimming stripped 5 bases from V and 10 bases from J, with 18 bases between. Looked up from germline, CDR1 is SNHLY and CDR2 is FYNNEI. CDR3 length: 15 amino acids. The CDR3 nucleotides are TGTGCCAGCAGTCCAAATTATAGGGGTGAGTCACCCCTCCACTTT. Translation gives CASSPNYRGESPLHF.

The chain is built from TRBV7-9 and TRBJ2-5, with TRBD2 identical over 7 bases. Germline CDR1 SEHNR, CDR2 FQNEAQ (reference sequence). The CDR3 covers 14 residues. V was clipped by 6 bases and J by 5 bases; unmatched bases: 9. This CDR3 is CASSPTSTRETQYF. DNA for the CDR3: TGTGCCAGCAGTCCGACTAGCACTAGGGAGACCCAGTACTTC.

The sample holds one count of this clone. This rearrangement joins TRBV6-5 to TRBJ2-2; TRBD2 matches at 9 bases. The germline CDR1 and CDR2 sequences are MNHEY and SVGAGI. J lost 7 bases, V lost 7 bases, and 10 bases had no gene match. This CDR3 has 15 amino acids. The CDR3 coding sequence is TGTGCCAGCACCCCTCTAGCGGGAAAGGGCGGGGAGCTGTTTTTT. It translates to CASTPLAGKGGELFF.

This chain links TRBV7-2 with TRBJ2-3, with D perhaps TRBD2 (6 bases). Germline V gives CDR1 SGHTA, CDR2 FQGNSA. The CDR3 loop spans 15 amino acids. Between the trimmed V and J ends, which lost 0 bases and 4 bases, there was a span of 11 bases. The CDR3 reads CASSLAIGSADTQYF. CDR3 sequence (DNA): TGTGCCAGCAGCTTAGCGATCGGGAGCGCAGATACGCAGTATTTT. The variable domain in full, with the rest retrieved from reference TRBV7-2 and TRBJ2-3, is GAGVSQSPSNKVTEKGKDVELRCDPISGHTALYWYRQSLGQGLEFLIYFQGNSAPDKSGLPSDRFSAERTGGSVSTLTIQRTQQEDSAVYLCASSLAIGSADTQYFGPGTRLTVL.

The V gene is TRBV7-8, the J gene TRBJ2-1; 11 bases align to TRBD2. J gave up 4 bases and V 4 bases, and 6 bases lay outside the gene matches. The CDR3 extends over 16 amino acids. From germline, CDR1 is SGHVS and CDR2 FQNEAQ. The CDR3 protein is CASSSSGTSGYNEQFF. In DNA form, the CDR3 reads TGTGCCAGCAGCTCGTCCGGGACTAGCGGTTACAATGAGCAGTTCTTC.

The chain carries TRBV13 and TRBJ2-1; TRBD1 matches 11 bases. The CDR3 runs 14 residues. J was trimmed by 6 bases and V by 4 bases; bases with no gene match: 2. CDR1 is PRHDT, CDR2 FYEKMQ, per germline (reference sequence). CDR3 region: CASSSGTGGNEQFF. Here the CDR3 DNA reads TGTGCCAGCAGCTCCGGGACAGGGGGCAATGAGCAGTTCTTC.

The chain has TRBV6-1 and TRBJ2-7, with 11 bases fitting TRBD2. Germline CDR1 and CDR2: MNHNS and SASEGT. This CDR3 has 18 residues. Unmatched junction bases numbered 10, after V lost 3 bases and J lost 0 bases. The CDR3 loop is CASSDGASGRLLSYEQYF. The CDR3 DNA is TGTGCCAGCAGTGACGGAGCTAGCGGGAGGCTCCTCTCCTACGAGCAGTACTTC.

The chain's CDR3 is CASSTSYEQFF. In DNA, the CDR3 is TGCGCCAGCAGCACCAGTTATGAGCAGTTCTTC. The chain uses TRBV5-1 and TRBJ2-1; D is unclear. The V gene lost 4 bases and the J gene lost 8 bases, with 7 bases spanning the gap. This CDR3 region has 11 residues. Germline CDR1 is SGHRS and CDR2 is YFSETQ.

This chain uses TRBV19 with TRBJ2-3; possibly TRBD2 for D (6 bases). The CDR3 runs 14 residues. The V end lost 7 bases, the J end lost 1 base, and 12 bases lay between the germline ends. Germline V lookup: CDR1 LNHDA, CDR2 SQIVND (reference sequence). The CDR3 is CASKAGSRTDTQYF. The CDR3 DNA follows: TGTGCCAGTAAGGCGGGGTCTCGCACAGATACGCAGTATTTT.

The CDR3 DNA is TGTGCCAGCAGCCTCGGGACAGGGTCCTATGGCTACACCTTC. Its protein is CASSLGTGSYGYTF. The chain is built from TRBV9 and TRBJ1-2, with TRBD1 matching 9 bases. The J segment lost 4 bases and the V segment lost 4 bases, leaving 5 bases of the junction unmatched. The CDR3 length is 14 residues. From germline, CDR1 is SGDLS and CDR2 YYNGEE.

This clone has just one count. The chain combines TRBV30 with TRBJ1-2; tentative D call: TRBD1 (5 bases). The CDR3 totals 11 residues. Trimming left V 4 bases short and J 2 bases short, with 5 bases between. The germline V gene encodes CDR1 GTSNPN and CDR2 SVGIG (reference sequence). CDR3 DNA: TGTGCCTGGACAGGGAACTATGGCTACACCTTC. Translation: CAWTGNYGYTF.

This clone was seen just once. The chain carries TRBV9 and TRBJ1-4, with TRBD1 identical over 7 bases. Germline V gives CDR1 SGDLS, CDR2 YYNGEE. V dropped 3 bases and J dropped 3; count of bases not matched to a gene: 5. This CDR3 region has 15 residues. CDR3 in amino acids: CASSATGNANEKLFF. DNA for the CDR3: TGTGCCAGCAGCGCGACAGGGAATGCTAATGAAAAACTGTTTTTT.

V gene TRBV3-1 (or the pseudogene TRBV3-2) combines with J gene TRBJ1-1, with D possibly TRBD1 on 6 matching bases. The V end lost 6 bases, the J end lost 7 bases, and 18 bases lay between the germline ends. Germline CDR1 LGHDT, CDR2 YNNKEL (reference sequence). The CDR3 sequence is 14 residues long. The CDR3 region is CASRPLPGAGEAFF. CDR3 nucleotides: TGTGCCAGCAGGCCTCTCCCAGGGGCGGGTGAAGCTTTCTTT.

The rearrangement links TRBV5-6 to TRBJ1-5, with D unresolved. CDR3 length equals 13 residues. Trimming pared 2 bases from V and 7 bases from J, leaving 10 bases between. Germline loops: CDR1 SGHDT, CDR2 YYEEEE. For the CDR3, the DNA is TGTGCCAGCAGCTTAGGCCGGAGACAGCCCCAGCATTTT. This codes for CASSLGRRQPQHF.

V gene TRBV5-8 combines with J gene TRBJ2-6, with a weak D call TRBD1 (5 bases). There are 15 residues in the CDR3. The germline gives CDR1 SGHTS, CDR2 YDEGEE. V was shortened by 5 bases and J by 1 base, with 10 bases between the two germline ends. CDR3 in amino acids: CASSLTESGANVLTF. Written as DNA, the CDR3 is TGTGCCAGCAGTTTGACAGAATCTGGGGCCAACGTCCTGACTTTC.

This rearrangement joins TRBV5-5 to TRBJ1-4; D not resolved. Germline assignment: CDR1 SGHKS and CDR2 YYEKEE (reference sequence). V lost 0 bases and J lost 0, with 6 bases in between. This CDR3 is 15 amino acids long. CDR3 nucleotides: TGTGCCAGCAGCTTGGTTTTATCAACTAATGAAAAACTGTTTTTT. This gives the protein CASSLVLSTNEKLFF.

V is TRBV29-1 and J is TRBJ1-1; possible D gene TRBD1, 6 bases. Trimming cost V 5 bases and J 0 bases, with 19 bases left between them. CDR3 length: 16 amino acids. Germline V gene lookup returns CDR1 SQVTM and CDR2 ANQGSEA. In nucleotides, the CDR3 is TGCAGCGTTTGGGGAGGGGTCAGGGGCATGAACACTGAAGCTTTCTTT. This gives the protein CSVWGGVRGMNTEAFF.

The rearrangement joins TRBV9 to TRBJ2-3; 7 nucleotides line up with TRBD1. The CDR3 loop spans 15 amino acids. The junction had 5 bases not matched to a gene; V was cut back by 3 bases and J by 1 base. Germline V gene data show CDR1 as SGDLS and CDR2 as YYNGEE. The CDR3 bases are TGTGCCAGCAGCGACAGACAGGGCGGCACAGATACGCAGTATTTT. It specifies CASSDRQGGTDTQYF.

The rearrangement links TRBV5-4 to TRBJ1-2, with unresolved D. V was trimmed by 0 bases and J by 2 bases, leaving 11 bases between them. The V gene's germline CDR1 is SGHNT and CDR2 YYREEE (reference sequence). The CDR3 has 15 residues. The CDR3 DNA reads as TGTGCCAGCAGCTTGGCCCCGGGGTCAAACTATGGCTACACCTTC. It is translated as CASSLAPGSNYGYTF.

V and J are TRBV18 and TRBJ2-1; D is possibly TRBD1 (6 bases). V was shortened by 3 bases and J by 3 bases, with 9 bases between the two germline ends. CDR3 length: 14 amino acids. Germline V gene sequence: CDR1 KGHSH, CDR2 LQKENI. In DNA, the CDR3 is TGTGCCAGCTCACCCAAGGGACACTACAATGAGCAGTTCTTC. Its translation is CASSPKGHYNEQFF.

The CDR3 coding sequence is TGCGCCAGCAGCGGGGGGACAGGGTCGGCCACTGAAGCTTTCTTT. This sequence encodes CASSGGTGSATEAFF. The V call is TRBV5-1, the J call TRBJ1-1; 9 bases map to TRBD1. This CDR3 comprises 15 residues. Trimming at V came to 4 bases and at J to 4 bases, leaving 8 bases not matched to a gene. Germline CDR1 reads SGHRS; CDR2 reads YFSETQ.

The chain uses TRBV18 and TRBJ2-7; perhaps TRBD2 as D (6 bases). The CDR3 sequence is 14 residues long. The ends were cut back, 4 bases at V and 4 bases at J, with 14 bases in the middle. Germline values: CDR1 KGHSH, CDR2 LQKENI. This chain's CDR3 is CASSRLDSQYEQYF. The DNA of the CDR3 is TGTGCCAGCTCACGACTAGATTCACAGTACGAGCAGTACTTC.

The chain is built from TRBV11-3 and TRBJ1-6; D unresolved. The V end lost 0 bases, the J end lost 9 bases, and 6 bases lay between the germline ends. Per the germline V gene, CDR1 is SGHNT and CDR2 is YENEEA. The CDR3 has 13 amino acids. The CDR3 loop reads CASSLDLISPLHF. In DNA, the CDR3 is TGTGCCAGCAGCTTAGATCTAATTTCACCCCTCCACTTT.

The chain joins TRBV10-1 to TRBJ2-1; a weak D match, TRBD2 (6 bases). Per the germline V gene, CDR1 is WNHNN and CDR2 is SYGVQD (reference sequence). The CDR3 sequence is 12 residues long. V lost 8 bases and J lost 6, with 11 bases in between. The CDR3 region has the DNA TGCGCCAGCGGGAGGTTGGGCAATGAGCAGTTCTTC. This encodes CASGRLGNEQFF.

The chain is built from TRBV5-4 and TRBJ2-7; 7 bases agree with TRBD2. CDR1 is SGHNT and CDR2 is YYREEE in the germline V gene (reference sequence). V shed 2 bases, J shed 7 bases, and the junction held 9 bases outside the gene matches. This CDR3 has 14 residues. Written as DNA, the CDR3 is TGTGCCAGCAGCTTTGGGGGGAGGGCGCGAGAGCAGTACTTC. This codes for CASSFGGRAREQYF. The complete variable domain, with remaining parts taken from reference TRBV5-4 and TRBJ2-7, reads ETGVTQSPTHLIKTRGQQVTLRCSSQSGHNTVSWYQQALGQGPQFIFQYYREEENGRGNFPPRFSGLQFPNYSSELNVNALELDDSALYLCASSFGGRAREQYFGPGTRLTVT.